The entry below gives a single TCR beta chain sequence along with its context. A read error may explain this, as a much larger clone is one base away. Genomic DNA provided the template from which TCR beta CDR3 was amplified by two-round multiplex PCR. Specific primers for each TRBV and TRBJ gene were what first-round PCR used. TCRdb redid the calling of the multiplex PCR reads with MiXCR, one entry per CDR3 protein. The table records nearly 35,000 distinct CDR3 sequences, less than 40% of them present only once. The sample comes from a study of prognosis after radiotherapy for stage I lung cancer. Turning to the study itself: All of the enrolled patients had stage I non-small cell lung cancer, and they joined between April 2018 and January 2019.

CDR3 length: 18 residues. Per the germline V gene, CDR1 is SEHNR and CDR2 is FQNEAQ (reference sequence). Trimming removed 4 bases from V and 3 bases from J, with 22 bases in between. The sequence derives from a donor at least 50 years old with non-small cell lung cancer. This sample comprised PBMCs, obtained before or after stereotactic body radiation therapy (not recorded which). The V and J genes are TRBV7-9 and TRBJ2-1; TRBD1 is a possible D gene (7 bases). CDR3 nucleotide sequence: TGTGCCAGCAGCTCCCAGGGGGGAGTGGGAGTTGGCTACAATGAGCAGTTCTTC. Protein: CASSSQGGVGVGYNEQFF.